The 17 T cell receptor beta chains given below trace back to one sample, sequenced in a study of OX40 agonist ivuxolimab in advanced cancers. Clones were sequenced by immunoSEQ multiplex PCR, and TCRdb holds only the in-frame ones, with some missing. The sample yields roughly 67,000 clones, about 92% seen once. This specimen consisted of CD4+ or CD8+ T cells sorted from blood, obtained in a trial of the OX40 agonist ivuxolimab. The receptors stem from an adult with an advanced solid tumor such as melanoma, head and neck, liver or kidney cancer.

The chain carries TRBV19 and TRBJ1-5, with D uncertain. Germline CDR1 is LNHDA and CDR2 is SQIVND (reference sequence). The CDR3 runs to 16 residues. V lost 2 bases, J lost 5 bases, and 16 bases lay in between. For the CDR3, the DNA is TGTGCCAGTAGTATACAGTGGGCCGATAGGTATCAGCCCCAGCATTTT. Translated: CASSIQWADRYQPQHF.

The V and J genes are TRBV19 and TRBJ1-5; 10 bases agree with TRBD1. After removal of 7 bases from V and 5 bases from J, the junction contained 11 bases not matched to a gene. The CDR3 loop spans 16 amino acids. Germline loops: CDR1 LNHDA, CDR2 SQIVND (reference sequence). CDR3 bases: TGTGCCAGTACCAACACCGGACAGGGGGTATATCAGCCCCAGCATTTT. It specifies CASTNTGQGVYQPQHF.

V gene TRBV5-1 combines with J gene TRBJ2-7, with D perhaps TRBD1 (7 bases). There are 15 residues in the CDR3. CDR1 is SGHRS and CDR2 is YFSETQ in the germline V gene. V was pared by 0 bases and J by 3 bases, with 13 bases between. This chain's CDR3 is CASSLEAGGGYEQYF. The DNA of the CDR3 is TGCGCCAGCAGCTTGGAGGCAGGGGGAGGCTACGAGCAGTACTTC.

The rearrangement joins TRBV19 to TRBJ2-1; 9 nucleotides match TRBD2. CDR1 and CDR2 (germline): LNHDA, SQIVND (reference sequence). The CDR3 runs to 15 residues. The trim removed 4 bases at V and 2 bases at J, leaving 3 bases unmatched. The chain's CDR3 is CASSTLAGAYNEQFF. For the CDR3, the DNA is TGTGCCAGTAGTACCTTAGCGGGGGCCTACAATGAGCAGTTCTTC.

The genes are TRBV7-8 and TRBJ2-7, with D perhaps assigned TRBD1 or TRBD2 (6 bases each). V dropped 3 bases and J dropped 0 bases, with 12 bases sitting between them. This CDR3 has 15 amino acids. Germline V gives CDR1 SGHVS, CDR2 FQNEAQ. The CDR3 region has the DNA TGTGCCAGCAGCTTCTTCAGGGGAGGCTCCTACGAGCAGTACTTC. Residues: CASSFFRGGSYEQYF.

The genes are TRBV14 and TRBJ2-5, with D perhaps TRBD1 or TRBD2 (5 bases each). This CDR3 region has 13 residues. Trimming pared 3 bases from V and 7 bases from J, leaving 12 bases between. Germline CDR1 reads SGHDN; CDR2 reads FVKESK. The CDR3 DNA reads TGTGCCAGCAGCCAGAGGGGCGTTGGGACCCAGTACTTC. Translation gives CASSQRGVGTQYF.

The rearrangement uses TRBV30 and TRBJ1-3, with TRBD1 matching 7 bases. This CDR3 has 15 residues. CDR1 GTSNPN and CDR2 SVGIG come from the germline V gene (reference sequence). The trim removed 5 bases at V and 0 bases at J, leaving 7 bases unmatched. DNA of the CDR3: TGTGCCTGGGGGAAAGACAGGGTCTCTGGAAACACCATATATTTT. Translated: CAWGKDRVSGNTIYF.

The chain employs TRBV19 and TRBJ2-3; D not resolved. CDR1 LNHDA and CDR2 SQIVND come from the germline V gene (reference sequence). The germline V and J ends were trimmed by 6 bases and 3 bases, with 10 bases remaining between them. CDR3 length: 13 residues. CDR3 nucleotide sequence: TGTGCCAGTAGCGAAATCTGGACAGATACGCAGTATTTT. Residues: CASSEIWTDTQYF.

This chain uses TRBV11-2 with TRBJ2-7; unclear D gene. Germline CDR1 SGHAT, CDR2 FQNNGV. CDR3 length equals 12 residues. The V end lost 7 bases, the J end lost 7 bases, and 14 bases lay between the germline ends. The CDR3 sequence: CASTSLRVEQYF. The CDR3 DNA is TGTGCCAGCACATCTTTAAGGGTTGAGCAGTACTTC.

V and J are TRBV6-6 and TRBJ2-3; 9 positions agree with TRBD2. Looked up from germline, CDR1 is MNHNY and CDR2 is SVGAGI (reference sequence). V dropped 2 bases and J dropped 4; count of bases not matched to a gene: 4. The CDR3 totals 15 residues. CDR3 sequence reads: CASSYSGGYADTQYF. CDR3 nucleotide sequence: TGTGCCAGCAGTTACAGCGGGGGGTACGCAGATACGCAGTATTTT.

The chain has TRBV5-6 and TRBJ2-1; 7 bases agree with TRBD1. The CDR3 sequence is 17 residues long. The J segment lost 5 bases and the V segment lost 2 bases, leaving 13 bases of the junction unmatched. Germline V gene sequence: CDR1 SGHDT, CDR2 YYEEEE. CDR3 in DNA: TGTGCCAGCAGCTTTACCCCCGGGACAGAACGGAACAATGAGCAGTTCTTC. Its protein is CASSFTPGTERNNEQFF.

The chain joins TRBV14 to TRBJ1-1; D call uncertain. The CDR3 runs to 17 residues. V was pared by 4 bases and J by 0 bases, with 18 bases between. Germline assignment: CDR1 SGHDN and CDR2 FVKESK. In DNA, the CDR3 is TGTGCCAGCAGCCTACGGCAGACCTCACCCATGAACACTGAAGCTTTCTTT. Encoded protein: CASSLRQTSPMNTEAFF.

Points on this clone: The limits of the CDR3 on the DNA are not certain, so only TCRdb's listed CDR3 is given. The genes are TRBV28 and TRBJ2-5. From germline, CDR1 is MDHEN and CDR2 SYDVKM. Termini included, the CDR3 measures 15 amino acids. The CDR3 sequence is CASTTERRAGETQYF.

For the CDR3, the DNA is TGTGCTAGTGGTTTGGCAATACAGGGTCGGGAGACCCAGTACTTC. As protein: CASGLAIQGRETQYF. V is TRBV12-5 and J is TRBJ2-5; D is possibly TRBD1 (6 bases). Germline CDR1 is LGHNT and CDR2 is FRNRAP. V was shortened by 1 base and J by 5 bases, with 14 bases between the two germline ends. There are 15 residues in the CDR3.

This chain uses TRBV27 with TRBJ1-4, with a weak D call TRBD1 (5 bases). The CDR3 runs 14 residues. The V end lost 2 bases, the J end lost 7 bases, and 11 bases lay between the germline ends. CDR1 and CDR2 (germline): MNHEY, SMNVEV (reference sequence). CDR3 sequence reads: CASSLMPGSEKLFF. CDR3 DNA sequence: TGTGCCAGCAGTTTAATGCCAGGGAGTGAAAAACTGTTTTTT. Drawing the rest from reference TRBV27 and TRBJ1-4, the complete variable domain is EAQVTQNPRYLITVTGKKLTVTCSQNMNHEYMSWYRQDPGLGLRQIYYSMNVEVTDKGDVPEGYKVSRKEKRNFPLILESPSPNQTSLYFCASSLMPGSEKLFFGSGTQLSVL.

The CDR3 coding sequence is TGTGCCAGCAGCCCCGTAGGCTTTAGCGGGGGCCCCCTTTCGGGGGAGCAGTACTTC. It translates to CASSPVGFSGGPLSGEQYF. The rearrangement joins TRBV7-6 to TRBJ2-7; 9 positions match TRBD2. The V gene's germline CDR1 is SGHVS and CDR2 FNYEAQ. The CDR3 extends over 19 amino acids. The V and J ends lost 5 bases and 7 bases, in that order; junction bases with no gene match: 24.

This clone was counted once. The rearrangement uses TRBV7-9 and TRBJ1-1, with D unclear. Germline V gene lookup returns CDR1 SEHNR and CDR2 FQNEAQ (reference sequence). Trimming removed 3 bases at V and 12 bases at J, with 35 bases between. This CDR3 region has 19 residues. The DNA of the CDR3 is TGTGCCAGCAGCTTGTCCATCGTTACGACACTGGCAGAAACTAGCACAACTTTCTTT. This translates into CASSLSIVTTLAETSTTFF. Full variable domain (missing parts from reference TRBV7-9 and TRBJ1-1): DTGVSQNPRHKITKRGQNVTFRCDPISEHNRLYWYRQTLGQGPEFLTYFQNEAQLEKSRLLSDRFSAERPKGSFSTLEIQRTEQGDSAMYLCASSLSIVTTLAETSTTFFGQGTRLTVV.